The sequence of this T cell receptor beta chain was determined in a study of monozygotic twins with inflammatory bowel disease. Study-level points and caveats: Distinct T cell subtypes could not be told apart.

The TCR libraries each used total RNA (roughly 3,500 ng per library). TCRdb reprocessed the 5' RACE reads, keeping one entry per CDR3 protein, no DNA. Its table records 350,000 to 500,000 distinct CDR3 sequences. The CDR3 runs to 13 residues. In germline, CDR1 is SGHRS, CDR2 YFSETQ. Points on this clonotype: Its antigen is unidentified.

The sequenced sample was blood. The receptor comes from a human donor with ulcerative colitis or Crohn's disease, or a healthy co-twin of an affected twin (not recorded which). The chain links TRBV5-1 to TRBJ2-3; absent DNA, TCRdb's TRBD1 call cannot be checked. The CDR3 here is CASMAGATDTQYF.